This section outlines one T cell receptor beta chain sequence together with its context. Antigen specificity is unknown. This sample was included in a study of cytomegalovirus exposure and HLA in healthy donors. Study conclusions and caveats: An Asian-associated ancestry cluster reportedly showed fewer N-insertions than the approximately 630-donor mean in a later analysis.

Germline CDR1 reads SGHRS; CDR2 reads YFSETQ. Trimming left V 2 bases short and J 0 bases short, with 11 bases between. The CDR3 sequence is 15 residues long. The PCR used 60 Vbeta and 13 Jbeta primers. Clones were sequenced by immunoSEQ multiplex PCR, and TCRdb holds only the in-frame ones, with some missing. This table holds around 100,000 clones, 65% found once. Sample: PBMCs. The sequence was obtained from a man younger than 40 in good health and CMV-seropositive. The chain carries TRBV5-1 and TRBJ1-2; tentatively, D is TRBD1 (5 bases). CDR3 in amino acids: CASSFLGPSNYGYTF. For the CDR3, the DNA is TGCGCCAGCAGCTTTCTGGGGCCATCTAACTATGGCTACACCTTC. The whole variable domain, remainder taken from reference TRBV5-1 and TRBJ1-2, is KAGVTQTPRYLIKTRGQQVTLSCSPISGHRSVSWYQQTPGQGLQFLFEYFSETQRNKGNFPGRFSGRQFSNSRSEMNVSTLELGDSALYLCASSFLGPSNYGYTFGSGTRLTVV.